These 10 T cell receptor beta chains were sequenced from one sample in a study of blood T cells in healthy people across ages. A second PCR of about 7 to 11 cycles used a sample-barcoded 5' primer and a J-beta primer mix. Via MiXCR, TCRdb re-called the 5' RACE reads, giving one row per CDR3 protein. The sample gives roughly 1,800,000 distinct CDR3 sequences, 49% of which show up once; about 2.1% is in the top ten. The sample taken for sequencing was blood. These TCRs come from a woman aged 40 to 50 in good health.

V gene TRBV13 combines with J gene TRBJ2-5, with 16 bases matching TRBD2. J lost 6 bases, V lost 5 bases, and 15 bases had no gene match. This CDR3 has 19 amino acids. The germline gives CDR1 PRHDT, CDR2 FYEKMQ (reference sequence). In DNA, the CDR3 is TGTGCCAGCAGCCTCGGTCCCGGGACTAGCGGGGGGGCCATGAAGACCCAGTACTTC. It encodes CASSLGPGTSGGAMKTQYF. The whole variable domain, filled in from reference TRBV13 and TRBJ2-5, reads AAGVIQSPRHLIKEKRETATLKCYPIPRHDTVYWYQQGPGQDPQFLISFYEKMQSDKGSIPDRFSAQQFSDYHSELNMSSLELGDSALYFCASSLGPGTSGGAMKTQYFGPGTRLLVL.

This clonotype has only a few counts. The chain joins TRBV7-2 to TRBJ1-6, with D perhaps matching TRBD1 (5 bases). The CDR3 consists of 13 residues. From germline, CDR1 is SGHTA and CDR2 FQGNSA. Trimming removed 5 bases at V and 11 bases at J, with 13 bases between. The CDR3 loop is CASSPSTEAPLHF. The CDR3 bases are TGTGCCAGCAGCCCCTCGACAGAGGCACCCCTCCACTTT.

The rearrangement links TRBV13 to TRBJ1-2, with D perhaps matching TRBD1 (6 bases). The ends were cut back, 3 bases at V and 7 bases at J, with 21 bases in the middle. Germline V gene sequence: CDR1 PRHDT, CDR2 FYEKMQ (reference sequence). The CDR3 is 16 residues long. Here the CDR3 reads CASSFNPTGPGSGYTF. The CDR3 DNA follows: TGTGCCAGCAGCTTTAACCCGACAGGCCCCGGGAGTGGCTACACCTTC.

The rearrangement links TRBV11-1 to TRBJ2-5, with TRBD2 as a possible D gene (6 bases). Germline CDR1 SGHAT, CDR2 FQDESV (reference sequence). The CDR3 sequence is 13 residues long. Trimming removed 3 bases from V and 6 bases from J, with 11 bases in between. The CDR3 nucleotides read TGTGCCAGCAGCTTTGCGGGGATGAAGACCCAGTACTTC. This sequence encodes CASSFAGMKTQYF.

The rearrangement uses TRBV5-6 and TRBJ2-1, with D hard to call. CDR1 SGHDT and CDR2 YYEEEE come from the germline V gene. V gave up 4 bases and J gave up 7 bases, with 12 bases separating them. This CDR3 comprises 13 residues. The CDR3 here is CASSPALQNEQFF. In DNA, the CDR3 is TGTGCCAGCAGCCCGGCCCTTCAAAATGAGCAGTTCTTC.

The rearrangement joins TRBV6-1 to TRBJ2-1; TRBD1 might be the D (6 bases). Trimming removed 7 bases from V and 7 bases from J, with 14 bases in between. Germline V gene sequence: CDR1 MNHNS, CDR2 SASEGT. The CDR3 runs 13 residues. CDR3 protein: CASTPTGKNEQFF. The CDR3 region has the DNA TGTGCCAGCACCCCAACAGGGAAGAATGAGCAGTTCTTC.

The V gene is TRBV4-1, the J gene TRBJ2-7; D is perhaps TRBD1 (5 bases). The CDR3 spans 13 residues. The V gene lost 1 base and the J gene lost 6 bases, with 10 bases spanning the gap. The germline V gene has CDR1 MGHRA and CDR2 YSYEKL. The CDR3 sequence: CASSQVTGSEQYF. CDR3 sequence (DNA): TGCGCCAGCAGCCAAGTTACAGGCTCCGAGCAGTACTTC.

The rearrangement joins TRBV4-3 to TRBJ2-3; 10 bases are shared with TRBD2. Trimming took 2 bases from V and 6 from J; bases not matched to a gene: 8. CDR3 length: 16 amino acids. CDR1 is LGHNA, CDR2 YSLEER, per germline. CDR3 DNA sequence: TGCGCCAGCAGCCAAATGATACTAGCGGGGCACGATACGCAGTATTTT. It yields the protein CASSQMILAGHDTQYF.

The rearrangement links TRBV9 to TRBJ2-1; TRBD1 aligns across 7 bases. The germline gives CDR1 SGDLS, CDR2 YYNGEE. The CDR3 has 16 amino acids. With 4 bases clipped from V and 5 bases from J, the junction kept 12 bases outside the gene matches. This CDR3 is CASSLRSGTVNNEQFF. DNA for the CDR3: TGTGCCAGCAGCCTCAGATCCGGGACAGTTAACAATGAGCAGTTCTTC. The complete variable domain, with remaining parts taken from reference TRBV9 and TRBJ2-1, reads DSGVTQTPKHLITATGQRVTLRCSPRSGDLSVYWYQQSLDQGLQFLIQYYNGEERAKGNILERFSAQQFPDLHSELNLSSLELGDSALYFCASSLRSGTVNNEQFFGPGTRLTVL.

This clonotype was seen a few times. The V call is TRBV20-1, the J call TRBJ2-7; no clear D. Trimming stripped 8 bases from V and 2 bases from J, with 16 bases between. CDR3 size: 13 residues. Looked up from germline, CDR1 is DFQATT and CDR2 is SNEGSKA (reference sequence). CDR3 nucleotides: TGCAGTTCCTCAAGAGGCGGAACCTACGAGCAGTACTTC. Encoded protein: CSSSRGGTYEQYF.